This entry concerns a single T cell receptor beta chain. Only in-frame clones appear in the TCRdb table, and some are missing; sequencing was by immunoSEQ multiplex PCR. The data contain fewer than 350,000 clones, approximately 90% of them seen just once; the ten biggest clones take up approximately 2%. This sample was taken from a study of blood T cell repertoires in COVID-19. Participants were aged about 18 to 90 years, lived in under 25 US areas, and enrolled virtually. Clinical histories supplied by participants themselves formed the basis of cohort assignment. This receptor was obtained from a woman aged 55-70 years in a cohort exposed to, infected with or recovered from COVID-19 (not recorded which). Material: PBMCs or T cells enriched from blood (not recorded which).

DNA of the CDR3: TGCGCCAGCAGCTTGGGGACAGGGTTCACTGAAGCTTTCTTT. Its translation is CASSLGTGFTEAFF. V gene TRBV5-1 combines with J gene TRBJ1-1, with 8 positions matching TRBD1. J gave up 4 bases and V 0 bases, and 2 bases lay outside the gene matches. The CDR3 totals 14 residues. The germline CDR1 and CDR2 sequences are SGHRS and YFSETQ.